The sequence of this T cell receptor beta chain was determined in a study of molecular identifiers for immune sequencing clone quantification (dated by TCRdb to between 2018 and 2020). Looking at the study overall: For a replicate experiment, RNA from roughly 20,000 or 100,000 naive CD8 T cells was divided into five aliquots, and four of the five aliquots were sequenced. This methods study benchmarked molecular-identifier clustering-based TCR repertoire sequencing (MIDCIRS) and TCR RNA copy counting, using CD8 T cells to do so. Overall results and qualifications from the work: Modeling gave 3 to 3.5 recovered TCR RNA copies per cell versus around 10 by digital PCR, implying about 30% capture efficiency. The sizes of highly expanded clones could end up underestimated when identical TCR molecules share a barcode. The naive libraries included spiked-in Jurkat TCR RNA (about nine copies' worth), and this RNA is not part of the donor repertoire. In CMV-specific effector cells, clones with more than 20 RNA copies accounted for over 97% of molecules, whereas in naive cells such clones accounted for under 1%. Even against a background of roughly 1 million naive CD8 T cells, spiked-in Jurkat TCR RNA amounting to a single cell's worth was reported to be detectable. When barcode sub-clustering was left out, chimeric consensus sequences inflated TCR diversity, with chimeras reaching as high as 47%.

The library relied on PCR. The run used a NextSeq 500. Bulk TCR libraries were prepared as previously described, using TCR primers listed in Table S5. Total RNA was purified with the Qiagen AllPrep DNA/RNA kit. Before analysis, reads from multiple sequencing runs of the same library were pooled. The source study handled its data this way. Only reads with exact TCR constant sequence were kept, trimmed to 150 nt, and grouped by their 12-nt molecular barcodes. Reads inside each barcode group were sub-clustered using a 15% Levenshtein threshold, and a quality-weighted consensus sequence was constructed for each RNA molecule. Non-functional sequences were removed, as were lower-count sequences one edit away from another. Barcode sub-clusters with fewer than 20% of the maximum read count were removed, based on fitting two negative binomial distributions. TCRdb reprocessing: public reads trimmed at Q25 with fastp, clones called with MiXCR, in-frame beta chains kept. Under each unique CDR3 protein, matching rows form one entry showing the most common genes and DNA. What appears here as the V and J calls and clone size reflects TCRdb's work, not the paper's. This sample is represented by about 320,000 distinct CDR3 sequences; roughly a quarter of them were singletons. The top ten clonotypes cover 0.7% to 0.95% of the sample.

This clonotype showed up many times. What antigen it recognizes has not been identified. No base-level quality is on record; no much larger clone is a single base apart. Libraries of naive CD8 T cells were built from anywhere between about 18,000 and 1,000,000 sorted cells, with 10%, 30% or 50% of the purified RNA used. Naive CD8 T cells, defined as CD8+CD4-CCR7+CD45RA+, were FACS-sorted into RLT Plus buffer on a BD FACSAria II. To test detection sensitivity, Jurkat RNA equal to 10 or so TCR copies was added to samples of about 20,000-1,000,000 naive CD8 T cells. Enrichment of CD8 T cells was done with RosetteSep CD8+ T Cell Enrichment Cocktail plus Ficoll-Paque, and ACK red cell lysis came afterward. This receptor was obtained from a human donor in good health. Some libraries in this study had Jurkat cell RNA spiked in. Material: naive CD8+ T cells from blood, with Jurkat cell RNA spiked in. The sample's cell subset or site label, in plain terms: FACS-sorted CD8+CD4-CCR7+CD45RA+ naive T cells.

The CDR3 region reads CASSPRTGQISNYGYTF. The nucleotide sequence reads as follows: TGCGCCAGCAGCCCCCGGACAGGGCAAATTTCTAACTATGGCTACACCTTC. The rearrangement joined TRBV4-3 to TRBJ1-2, with TRBD1 identical over 8 junction bases. From cysteine to phenylalanine, the CDR3 is 17 amino acids long. CDR3 DNA only is kept here, 51 bases in frame from base 1. Here V drops 4 bases and J drops 0 bases, and the junction holds 10 bases not matched to any gene. The germline V gene provides CDR1 LGHNA and CDR2 YSLEER.